The rows below give T cell receptor beta chains drawn from one sample of a study of blood T cell repertoires in COVID-19. Some clones are missing from TCRdb's copy, which holds only in-frame ones; the method was immunoSEQ multiplex PCR. The table shows about 80,000 clones, with approximately 80% occurring only once. Sequenced material: peripheral blood. The receptors were gathered from a human donor in a cohort sampled during active COVID-19. The CDR3 runs from the conserved cysteine through the conserved F or W. D genes are given only for firm matches. The listing skips clone size in some rows; elsewhere it reads once, few, many or a size class.

clone size	D gene	V gene	J gene	CDR3 protein	CDR3 DNA
-	TRBD1	TRBV19	TRBJ1-1	CASSRRAGGQSNTEAFF	TGTGCCAGTAGTAGACGGGCGGGGGGACAGTCGAACACTGAAGCTTTCTTT
-	TRBD2	TRBV24-1	TRBJ2-1	CATSDLTPRLAGGEEQFF	TGTGCCACCAGTGATTTGACCCCGCGACTAGCGGGAGGGGAGGAGCAGTTCTTC
-	-	TRBV3-1/TRBV3-2	TRBJ1-5	CASSYTGTQPQHF	TGTGCCAGCAGCTATACAGGGACTCAGCCCCAGCATTTT
once	TRBD1	TRBV11-2	TRBJ2-7	CASSTGTGAYEQYF	TGTGCCAGCAGCACCGGGACAGGGGCCTACGAGCAGTACTTC
-	-	TRBV9	TRBJ2-5	CASSMGGIQETQYF	TGTGCCAGCAGTATGGGGGGAATCCAAGAGACCCAGTACTTC
-	-	TRBV15	TRBJ2-4	CATSRDRPREEGDRDKNIQYF	TGTGCCACCAGCAGAGATCGACCGCGGGAGGAAGGGGACAGGGACAAAAACATTCAGTACTTC
-	-	TRBV28	TRBJ1-1	CASSRAGGGTEAFF	TGTGCCAGCAGTCGTGCGGGTGGAGGCACTGAAGCTTTCTTT
-	-	TRBV5-4	TRBJ1-1	CASSYRRDTEAFF	TGTGCCAGCAGCTACCGGAGGGACACTGAAGCTTTCTTT
few	TRBD1	TRBV6-5	TRBJ1-5	CASSNTGQLNQPQHF	TGTGCCAGCAGTAATACGGGACAGCTTAATCAGCCCCAGCATTTT
-	-	TRBV5-6	TRBJ1-2	CASSLDRDPYGYTF	TGTGCCAGCAGCTTGGACAGGGATCCCTATGGCTACACCTTC
once	-	TRBV30	TRBJ2-1	CAWSPLGPRNEQFF	TGTGCCTGGAGCCCACTAGGACCGCGCAATGAGCAGTTCTTC
-	-	TRBV28	TRBJ1-5	CASSTGPASNQPQHF	TGTGCCAGCAGCACAGGGCCGGCTAGCAATCAGCCCCAGCATTTT
-	-	TRBV5-1	TRBJ2-5	CASSGGTSGETQYF	TGCGCCAGCAGCGGCGGGACCTCGGGGGAGACCCAGTACTTC
-	TRBD2	TRBV9	TRBJ2-2	CASSPGLATNTGELFF	TGTGCCAGCAGCCCAGGACTAGCGACGAACACCGGGGAGCTGTTTTTT
-	TRBD1	TRBV5-1	TRBJ1-1	CASSLSGQALEAFF	TGCGCCAGCAGCTTATCCGGACAGGCGCTTGAAGCTTTCTTT
-	-	TRBV20-1	TRBJ1-6	CSARPQGPLHF	TGCAGTGCTAGGCCCCAGGGACCCCTCCACTTT
-	-	TRBV2	TRBJ2-3	CASRLRTADTDTQYF	TGTGCCAGCAGACTGAGGACAGCGGACACAGATACGCAGTATTTT
-	-	TRBV7-8	TRBJ2-2	CASSLREGRYTGELFF	TGTGCCAGCAGCTTACGAGAGGGTAGGTACACCGGGGAGCTGTTTTTT
-	-	TRBV20-1	TRBJ1-5	CSAGSQPQHF	TGCAGTGCAGGGAGTCAGCCCCAGCATTTT
-	TRBD1	TRBV19	TRBJ1-1	CASKETGTVNTEAFF	TGTGCCAGTAAGGAGACAGGGACCGTGAACACTGAAGCTTTCTTT
once	-	TRBV6-1	TRBJ2-3	CASSETDWTDTQYF	TGTGCCAGCAGTGAAACGGACTGGACAGATACGCAGTATTTT